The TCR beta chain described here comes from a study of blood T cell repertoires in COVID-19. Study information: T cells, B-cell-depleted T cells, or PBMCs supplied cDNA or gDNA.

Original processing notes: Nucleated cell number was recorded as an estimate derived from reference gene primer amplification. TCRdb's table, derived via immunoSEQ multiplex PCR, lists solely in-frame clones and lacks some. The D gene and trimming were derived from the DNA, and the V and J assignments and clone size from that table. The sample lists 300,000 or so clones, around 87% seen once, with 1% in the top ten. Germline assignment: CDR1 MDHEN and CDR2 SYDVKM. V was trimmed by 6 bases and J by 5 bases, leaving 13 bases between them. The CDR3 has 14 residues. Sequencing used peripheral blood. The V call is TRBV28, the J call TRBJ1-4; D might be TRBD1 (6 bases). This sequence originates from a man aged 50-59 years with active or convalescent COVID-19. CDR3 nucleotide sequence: TGTGCCAGCAGACCACAGGGTCGAAATGAAAAACTGTTTTTT. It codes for CASRPQGRNEKLFF.